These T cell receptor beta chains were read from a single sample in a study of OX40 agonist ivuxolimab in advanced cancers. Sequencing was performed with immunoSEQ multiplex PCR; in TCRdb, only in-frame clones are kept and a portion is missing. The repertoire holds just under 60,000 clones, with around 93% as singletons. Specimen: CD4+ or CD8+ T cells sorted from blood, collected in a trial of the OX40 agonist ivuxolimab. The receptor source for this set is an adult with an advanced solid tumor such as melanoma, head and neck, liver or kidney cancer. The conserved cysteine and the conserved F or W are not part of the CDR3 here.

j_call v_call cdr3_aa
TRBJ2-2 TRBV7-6 ASSLDGTSETPNTGELF
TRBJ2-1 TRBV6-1 ASSDPFEVNEQF
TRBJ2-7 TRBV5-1 ASSLDRGHDEQY
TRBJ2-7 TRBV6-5 ASSPGELMYEQY
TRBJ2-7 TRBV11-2 ASSLARGRHEQY
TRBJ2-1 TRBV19 ASSIGSSGRFGQF
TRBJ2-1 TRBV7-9 ASSATSGPRSYNEQF
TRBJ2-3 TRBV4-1 ASSQAGYSIDTQY
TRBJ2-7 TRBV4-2 ASSQDGLGSGDYEQY
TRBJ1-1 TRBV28 ASSLIRGGTEAF
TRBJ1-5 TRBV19 ASSIGLRGFNQPQH
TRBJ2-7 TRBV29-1 SVKDRDSYEQY
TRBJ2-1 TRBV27 ASSLSSNNNEQF
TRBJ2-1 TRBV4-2 ASSQPGTSGHYNEQF
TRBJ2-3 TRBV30 AWSVLQRLTGDTQY
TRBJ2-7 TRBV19 ASSTGLAFEQY
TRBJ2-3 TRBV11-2 ASSTNFAGQFQDTQY
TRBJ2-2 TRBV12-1 ASSFAGTRVGSRAGELF
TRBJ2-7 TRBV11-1 ASSGAGEEQY
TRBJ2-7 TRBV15 ATSREGTSYEQY
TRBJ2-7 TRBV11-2 ASSLDQGEQY
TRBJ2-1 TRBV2 ASSVYRGAYEQF
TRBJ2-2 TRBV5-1 ASSAPGTGELF
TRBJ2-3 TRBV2 ASSWDTRIVTDTQY
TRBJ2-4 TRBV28 ASSPGTMDIQY
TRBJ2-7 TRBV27 ASSLVGAAYEQY
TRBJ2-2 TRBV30 AWSGLGPGELF
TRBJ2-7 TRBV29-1 SVAGTSGRARSYEQY
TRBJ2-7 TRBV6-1 ASSGLPAYEQY
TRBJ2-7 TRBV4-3 ASSQALLAGVGYEQY
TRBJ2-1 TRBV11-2 ASSAPASGSAYNEQF